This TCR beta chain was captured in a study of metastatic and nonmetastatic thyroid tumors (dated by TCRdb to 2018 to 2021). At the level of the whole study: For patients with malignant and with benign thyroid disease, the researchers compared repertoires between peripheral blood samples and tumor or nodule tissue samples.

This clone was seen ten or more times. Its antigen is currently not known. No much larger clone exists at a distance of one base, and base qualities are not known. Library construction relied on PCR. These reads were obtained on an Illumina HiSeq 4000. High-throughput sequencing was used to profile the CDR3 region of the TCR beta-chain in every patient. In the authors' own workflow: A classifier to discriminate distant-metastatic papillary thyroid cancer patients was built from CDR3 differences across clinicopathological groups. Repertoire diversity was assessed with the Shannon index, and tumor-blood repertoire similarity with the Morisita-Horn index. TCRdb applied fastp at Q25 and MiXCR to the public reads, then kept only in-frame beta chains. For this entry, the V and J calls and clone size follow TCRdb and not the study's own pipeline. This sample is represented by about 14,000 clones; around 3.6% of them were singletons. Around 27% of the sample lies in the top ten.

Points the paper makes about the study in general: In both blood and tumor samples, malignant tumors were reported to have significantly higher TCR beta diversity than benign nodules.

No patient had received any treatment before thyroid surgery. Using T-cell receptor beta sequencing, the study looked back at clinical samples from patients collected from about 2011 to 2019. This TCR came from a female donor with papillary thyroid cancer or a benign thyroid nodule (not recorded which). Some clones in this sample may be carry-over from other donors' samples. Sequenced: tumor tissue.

The sequenced DNA: TGTGCCAGCAGTTATTTAAGGGGTAACATATATGGCTACACCTTC. Translated, this is CASSYLRGNIYGYTF. The chain employs TRBV6-1 and TRBJ1-2, and possibly TRBD1, on 5 matching bases. The CDR1 and CDR2 encoded by the germline V gene are MNHNS and SASEGT. Trimming costs V 5 bases and J 5 bases, and their ends lie 18 bases apart. Including cysteine and phenylalanine, the CDR3 has 15 amino acids. Of the read, only the CDR3 DNA is kept; its 45 bases are in frame from base 1.